The 14 T cell receptor beta chains in this list originate from one sample, sequenced in a study of blood T cell repertoires in COVID-19. Produced via immunoSEQ multiplex PCR; TCRdb's table is partial and in-frame only. The sample yields about 250,000 clones, 70% to 85% seen once. Sequencing input: peripheral blood. These receptors were collected from an elderly woman with acute or convalescent COVID-19.

The chain is built from TRBV7-6 and TRBJ1-4; D ambiguous. The length of the CDR3 is 16 residues. Germline V gene lookup returns CDR1 SGHVS and CDR2 FNYEAQ. The V gene lost 0 bases and the J gene lost 0 bases, with 8 bases spanning the gap. The CDR3 DNA is TGTGCCAGCAGCTTAGCGGGCAGAACAACTAATGAAAAACTGTTTTTT. It specifies CASSLAGRTTNEKLFF.

As for this clone: The same CDR3 also results from other DNA sequences found in this sample. The chain carries TRBV2 and TRBJ2-5, with 8 bases aligning to TRBD1. The CDR3 is 14 amino acids. V shed 3 bases and J 5 bases; nucleotides not matched to a gene: 5. Germline assignment: CDR1 SNHLY and CDR2 FYNNEI. CDR3 protein: CASSDRTGQETQYF. The CDR3 DNA follows: TGTGCCAGCAGTGACAGGACAGGGCAGGAGACCCAGTACTTC.

The chain is built from TRBV2 and TRBJ2-2; D unresolved. Trimming took off 7 bases at V and 5 bases at J, with 5 bases between the two ends. Germline CDR1 and CDR2: SNHLY and FYNNEI. The CDR3 is 11 residues long. The CDR3 spells CASTQTGELFF. CDR3 nucleotides: TGTGCCAGCACACAGACCGGGGAGCTGTTTTTT.

The rearrangement links TRBV27 to TRBJ1-2; 7 bases align to TRBD1. The trim removed 3 bases at V and 7 bases at J, leaving 5 bases unmatched. The CDR3 is 13 amino acids. CDR1 and CDR2 (germline): MNHEY, SMNVEV (reference sequence). DNA of the CDR3: TGTGCCAGCAGTTTTAGGGACAGAACTGGCTACACCTTC. Protein product: CASSFRDRTGYTF.

The genes are TRBV10-3 and TRBJ2-4; 9 bases match TRBD1. CDR1 ENHRY and CDR2 SYGVKD come from the germline V gene. The trim removed 5 bases at V and 7 bases at J, leaving 6 bases unmatched. This CDR3 comprises 14 residues. The CDR3 protein is CAISTTGQGNIQYF. The CDR3 region has the DNA TGTGCCATCAGTACCACGGGACAGGGTAACATTCAGTACTTC.

This clone has a count of ten or more. J is TRBJ1-5 and V is TRBV19; TRBD1 matches 8 bases. Germline V CDR1 and CDR2: LNHDA, SQIVND (reference sequence). This CDR3 is built from 15 residues. V gave up 2 bases and J gave up 3 bases; unmatched junction bases: 3. CDR3 DNA: TGTGCCAGTAGTATACAGGGGGCAAACAATCAGCCCCAGCATTTT. Translating it yields CASSIQGANNQPQHF.

The V and J genes are TRBV7-2 and TRBJ1-6, with D possibly TRBD1 on 6 matching bases. CDR3 length: 16 residues. V lost 5 bases and J lost 9, with 20 bases in between. Germline V gives CDR1 SGHTA, CDR2 FQGNSA. CDR3 loop: CASSDRQARLSSPLHF. The CDR3 nucleotides are TGTGCCAGCAGCGACCGACAGGCACGACTCAGTTCACCCCTCCACTTT.

This clone appeared a few times. The rearrangement uses TRBV18 and TRBJ2-1; possible D gene TRBD1, 6 bases. V dropped 1 base and J dropped 6 bases, with 13 bases sitting between them. Germline CDR1 reads KGHSH; CDR2 reads LQKENI. The CDR3 loop spans 15 amino acids. The CDR3 reads CASSPRTQGGNEQFF. In DNA, the CDR3 is TGTGCCAGCTCACCACGGACCCAAGGGGGCAATGAGCAGTTCTTC.

The chain employs TRBV28 and TRBJ2-1; 8 bases are a match to TRBD2. V dropped 11 bases and J dropped 7; count of bases not matched to a gene: 10. CDR3 length equals 13 residues. Germline V gene data show CDR1 as MDHEN and CDR2 as SYDVKM. CDR3 sequence: CAGSAGGWNEQFF. DNA for the CDR3: TGTGCCGGGTCTGCGGGGGGTTGGAATGAGCAGTTCTTC.

Concerning this clone: Additional DNA sequences in this sample encode the identical CDR3. The V gene is TRBV19, the J gene TRBJ1-5; possibly TRBD1 for D (5 bases). Per the germline V gene, CDR1 is LNHDA and CDR2 is SQIVND (reference sequence). The V gene lost 6 bases and the J gene lost 5 bases, with 8 bases spanning the gap. The length of the CDR3 is 12 residues. The chain's CDR3 is CASRQGDQPQHF. CDR3 nucleotides: TGTGCCAGTAGGCAGGGTGATCAGCCCCAGCATTTT.

CDR3 coding DNA: TGTGCCAGCAGCCCCTTCCCACTAGCGGGACAATACAATGAGCAGTTCTTC. This translates into CASSPFPLAGQYNEQFF. This rearrangement joins TRBV3-1 (or the pseudogene TRBV3-2) to TRBJ2-1; TRBD2 matches 10 bases. Germline assignment: CDR1 LGHDT and CDR2 YNNKEL (reference sequence). The CDR3 has 17 amino acids. The V and J ends lost 4 bases and 4 bases, in that order; junction bases with no gene match: 10.

The chain carries TRBV5-1 and TRBJ2-3; D call uncertain. Trimming removed 0 bases from V and 2 bases from J, with 10 bases in between. Germline V CDR1 and CDR2: SGHRS, YFSETQ. The CDR3 sequence is 15 residues long. CDR3 sequence: CASSLVSMHTDTQYF. The CDR3 nucleotides read TGCGCCAGCAGCTTGGTCTCTATGCACACAGATACGCAGTATTTT.

V is TRBV5-1 and J is TRBJ2-1, with 7 bases aligning to TRBD2. CDR3 length: 16 residues. V trimming: 4 bases; J trimming: 4 bases; junction bases outside the gene matches: 11. The germline CDR1 and CDR2 sequences are SGHRS and YFSETQ. The DNA for the CDR3 is TGCGCCAGCAGCCCTGGGCGGGAGCAGGGATACAATGAGCAGTTCTTC. Residues: CASSPGREQGYNEQFF.

The V and J genes are TRBV5-1 and TRBJ1-4, with D perhaps TRBD1 (5 bases). V was clipped by 1 base and J by 4 bases, with 17 bases between them. There are 17 residues in the CDR3. From germline, CDR1 is SGHRS and CDR2 YFSETQ. CDR3 sequence reads: CASSLNPLQALNEKLFF. DNA for the CDR3: TGCGCCAGCAGCTTGAACCCGCTACAGGCCCTTAATGAAAAACTGTTTTTT.